One sample yielded the 8 T cell receptor beta chains listed below, sequenced in a study of blood T cell repertoires in COVID-19. Here immunoSEQ multiplex PCR was the method, and the copy in TCRdb shows in-frame clones only, minus some. The data contain some 200,000 clones, about 88% of them singletons. The sequencing input was peripheral blood. These receptors were obtained from a woman aged 80 or over in a cohort sampled during active or convalescent COVID-19.

This clone turned up a few times. The chain carries TRBV18 and TRBJ2-2, with TRBD1 identical over 9 bases. The J segment lost 4 bases and the V segment lost 3 bases, leaving 3 bases of the junction unmatched. The CDR3 has 15 residues. From germline, CDR1 is KGHSH and CDR2 LQKENI. The CDR3 DNA reads as TGTGCCAGCTCACCCGGACAGGGGAGCACCGGGGAGCTGTTTTTT. The encoded protein is CASSPGQGSTGELFF.

This chain's CDR3 is CASSIDTAGRQFF. CDR3 nucleotide sequence: TGTGCCAGTAGTATAGACACGGCAGGTCGGCAGTTCTTC. The V and J genes are TRBV19 and TRBJ2-1; D is uncertain. This CDR3 region has 13 residues. The germline V and J ends were trimmed by 0 bases and 12 bases, with 12 bases remaining between them. Germline-derived CDR1 and CDR2 are LNHDA and SQIVND (reference sequence).

The chain employs TRBV24-1 and TRBJ1-1; 9 nucleotides agree with TRBD1. CDR1 and CDR2 from the germline V gene are KGHDR and SFDVKD. The CDR3 is made up of 15 amino acids. Trimming at V came to 4 bases and at J to 7 bases, leaving 9 bases not matched to a gene. CDR3 residues: CATSDQNRGRNEAFF. The CDR3 DNA reads as TGTGCCACCAGTGACCAAAACAGGGGGCGGAATGAAGCTTTCTTT.

The chain joins TRBV19 to TRBJ1-2; 7 positions agree with TRBD1. Germline assignment: CDR1 LNHDA and CDR2 SQIVND (reference sequence). The CDR3 contains 15 residues. Trimming removed 4 bases from V and 1 base from J; junction bases left unmatched: 6. In nucleotides, the CDR3 is TGTGCCAGTAGTAACCCGGGACAGAATAACTATGGCTACACCTTC. It is translated as CASSNPGQNNYGYTF.

The chain combines TRBV6-2 or TRBV6-3 with TRBJ2-2; D is perhaps TRBD1 (6 bases). V was trimmed by 2 bases and J by 6 bases, leaving 13 bases between them. Germline V gene sequence: CDR1 MNHEY, CDR2 SVGEGT. CDR3 size: 15 residues. The CDR3 here is CASSYRITGSGELFF. The CDR3 DNA sequence: TGTGCCAGCAGTTACCGAATTACAGGGTCCGGGGAGCTGTTTTTT.

The rearrangement joins TRBV12-3 or TRBV12-4 to TRBJ1-2; tentative D call: TRBD1 (5 bases). The CDR3 totals 13 residues. Trimming shortened V by 5 bases and J by 7 bases, and 14 bases separated the two germline ends. CDR3 protein: CASSPGHVGGYTF. The DNA for the CDR3 is TGTGCCAGCAGTCCCGGACATGTAGGTGGCTACACCTTC.

This clone was seen a single time. V usage is TRBV20-1 and J usage is TRBJ1-2; D gene uncertain. Germline assignment: CDR1 DFQATT and CDR2 SNEGSKA (reference sequence). The germline V and J ends were trimmed by 6 bases and 4 bases, with 9 bases remaining between them. The CDR3 is made up of 11 amino acids. The CDR3 here is CSADFGYGYTF. The CDR3 coding sequence is TGCAGTGCCGATTTCGGCTATGGCTACACCTTC.

The genes are TRBV2 and TRBJ2-1; no clear D. The CDR3 loop spans 13 amino acids. Germline CDR1 reads SNHLY; CDR2 reads FYNNEI. Trimming shortened V by 6 bases and J by 2 bases, and 8 bases separated the two germline ends. The CDR3 here is CASRITTYNEQFF. CDR3 sequence (DNA): TGTGCCAGCAGAATCACAACCTACAATGAGCAGTTCTTC. The whole variable domain, remainder taken from reference TRBV2 and TRBJ2-1, is EPEVTQTPSHQVTQMGQEVILRCVPISNHLYFYWYRQILGQKVEFLVSFYNNEISEKSEIFDDQFSVERPDGSNFTLKIRSTKLEDSAMYFCASRITTYNEQFFGPGTRLTVL.